One and the same sample provided the 28 T cell receptor beta chains below, sequenced in a study of cytomegalovirus exposure and HLA in healthy donors. PCR used 60 Vbeta primers and 13 Jbeta primers. Clones were read by immunoSEQ multiplex PCR, and TCRdb kept only the in-frame ones, dropping some. The table has approximately 110,000 clones, about three quarters seen once; the top ten hold approximately 1.1%. The sequenced material came from PBMCs. The source is a woman in her twenties or thirties in good health and CMV-seronegative.

The chain has TRBV9 and TRBJ2-3, with a weak D call TRBD2 (6 bases). CDR1 is SGDLS, CDR2 YYNGEE, per germline. This CDR3 is 15 amino acids long. V lost 1 base to trimming and J lost 2 bases, with 11 bases between them. Here the CDR3 reads CASSVTDYHTDTQYF. DNA of the CDR3: TGTGCCAGCAGCGTAACGGACTACCACACAGATACGCAGTATTTT.

This sequence joins TRBV21-1 and TRBJ1-1; TRBD1 is the table's D call and was not checked against the DNA. TRBV21-1 is designated a pseudogene. The CDR3 totals 18 residues. CDR3 sequence (DNA): TGTGCCAGCAGTCAAGGGGGGACAGGGGGTGGGATGAACACTGAAGCTTTCTTT. Its translation is CASSQGGTGGGMNTEAFF.

This sequence joins TRBV7-7 and TRBJ2-1, with a weak D call TRBD2 (6 bases). CDR3 length: 13 residues. Germline V CDR1 and CDR2: SSHAT, FNYEAQ (reference sequence). The CDR3 reads CASSTGRGNEQFF. The CDR3 region has the DNA TGTGCTAGCTCAACGGGACGGGGGAATGAGCAGTTCTTC.

The chain employs TRBV7-9 and TRBJ2-1, with D possibly matching TRBD2 (6 bases). Germline V gene lookup returns CDR1 SEHNR and CDR2 FQNEAQ (reference sequence). There are 18 residues in the CDR3. V lost 4 bases, J lost 2 bases, and 21 bases lay in between. CDR3 bases: TGTGCCAGCAGCTCAAATCCCCGGGACTCCCAGACCTACAATGAGCAGTTCTTC. Protein product: CASSSNPRDSQTYNEQFF.

This chain joins TRBV29-1 and TRBJ1-1; perhaps TRBD1 as D (5 bases). CDR1 and CDR2 from the germline V gene are SQVTM and ANQGSEA. V was trimmed by 4 bases and J by 0 bases, leaving 18 bases between them. This CDR3 has 16 amino acids. Here the CDR3 reads CSVGGGNPLMNTEAFF. CDR3 bases: TGCAGCGTTGGGGGGGGGAACCCCCTCATGAACACTGAAGCTTTCTTT. The full variable domain, with the rest looked up from reference TRBV29-1 and TRBJ1-1, is SAVISQKPSRDICQRGTSLTIQCQVDSQVTMMFWYRQQPGQSLTLIATANQGSEATYESGFVIDKFPISRPNLTFSTLTVSNMSPEDSSIYLCSVGGGNPLMNTEAFFGQGTRLTVV.

The rearrangement joins TRBV6-6 to TRBJ2-1; 14 bases are shared with TRBD2. Trimming took 5 bases from V and 8 from J; bases not matched to a gene: 8. CDR3 length: 16 residues. Germline loops: CDR1 MNHNY, CDR2 SVGAGI (reference sequence). DNA of the CDR3: TGTGCCAGCAGTCACGGGACTAGCGGGAGTCAGGATGAGCAGTTCTTC. Its protein is CASSHGTSGSQDEQFF.

This rearrangement joins TRBV14 to TRBJ1-1; 8 bases are a match to TRBD1. V shed 5 bases and J 4 bases; nucleotides not matched to a gene: 3. CDR1 and CDR2 (germline): SGHDN, FVKESK. The CDR3 spans 13 residues. CDR3 sequence (DNA): TGTGCCAGCAGCTACACAGGGGGCACTGAAGCTTTCTTT. It translates to CASSYTGGTEAFF.

This clone was seen just once. The CDR3 region is CASSEWRQGSGYTF. The CDR3 DNA sequence: TGTGCCAGCAGTGAATGGCGGCAGGGTTCTGGCTACACCTTC. This chain connects TRBV25-1 to TRBJ1-2, with a tentative D call TRBD1 (5 bases). Germline V gives CDR1 MGHDK, CDR2 SYGVNS. The CDR3 length is 14 residues. The V end was cut by 1 base, the J end by 7 bases, with 13 bases between.

The V gene is TRBV30, the J gene TRBJ2-1; D gene ambiguous. V was pared by 3 bases and J by 12 bases, with 15 bases between. This CDR3 comprises 12 residues. Germline CDR1 reads GTSNPN; CDR2 reads SVGIG (reference sequence). The CDR3 bases are TGTGCCTGGAGCTTAAGCGAGACGGGGCAGTTCTTC. Translation: CAWSLSETGQFF.

The J gene is TRBJ2-1, the V gene TRBV13; 7 nucleotides align to TRBD2. Germline V gives CDR1 PRHDT, CDR2 FYEKMQ (reference sequence). The CDR3 consists of 14 residues. J gave up 5 bases and V 0 bases, and 1 base lay outside the gene matches. The CDR3 coding sequence is TGTGCCAGCAGCTTAGGCCGGGGGGACAATGAGCAGTTCTTC. Translation gives CASSLGRGDNEQFF.

This clone was seen only a few times. The V call is TRBV4-2, the J call TRBJ2-5; a weak D match, TRBD1 (8 bases). Germline V gene data show CDR1 as LGHNA and CDR2 as YNFKEQ. This CDR3 has 17 residues. The ends were cut back, 6 bases at V and 1 base at J, with 21 bases in the middle. The CDR3 is CASRDREGVRIQETQYF. Here the CDR3 DNA reads TGTGCCAGCAGGGACAGGGAGGGGGTCAGAATCCAAGAGACCCAGTACTTC.

This chain links TRBV19 with TRBJ2-7, with D possibly being TRBD2 (6 bases). Germline V gives CDR1 LNHDA, CDR2 SQIVND (reference sequence). This CDR3 region has 15 residues. V lost 1 base to trimming and J lost 2 bases, with 12 bases between them. The CDR3 sequence is CASSIGGVYPYEQYF. DNA for the CDR3: TGTGCCAGTAGTATAGGCGGGGTATATCCCTACGAGCAGTACTTC.

The chain's CDR3 is CASSKEHRQGKETQYF. CDR3 coding DNA: TGTGCCAGCAGCAAAGAGCATCGGCAGGGAAAAGAGACCCAGTACTTC. The chain employs TRBV21-1 and TRBJ2-5; the table names TRBD1, a call not compared with the DNA. TRBV21-1 is a pseudogene. The CDR3 runs to 16 residues.

V is TRBV14 and J is TRBJ1-3; tentative D call: TRBD1 (6 bases). The CDR3 spans 17 residues. In germline, CDR1 is SGHDN, CDR2 FVKESK. Trimming removed 0 bases from V and 8 bases from J, with 20 bases in between. CDR3 DNA sequence: TGTGCCAGCAGCCAAGATAAGGGGGAGAGGGCCGAGGACACCATATATTTT. Its translation is CASSQDKGERAEDTIYF.

This CDR3 is CASRAGGITEAFF. In nucleotides, the CDR3 is TGTGCCAGTAGAGCAGGGGGCATCACTGAAGCTTTCTTT. V and J are TRBV19 and TRBJ1-1, with TRBD1 matching over 8 bases. The V and J ends lost 6 bases and 4 bases, in that order; junction bases with no gene match: 4. Looked up from germline, CDR1 is LNHDA and CDR2 is SQIVND (reference sequence). The CDR3 has 13 residues.

The chain recombines TRBV7-9 with TRBJ1-2, with 9 bases fitting TRBD1. V gave up 5 bases and J gave up 8 bases; unmatched junction bases: 6. This CDR3 has 13 amino acids. Looked up from germline, CDR1 is SEHNR and CDR2 is FQNEAQ (reference sequence). The CDR3 DNA reads as TGTGCCAGCAGCAAGGGACAGGGTCAGGGCTACACCTTC. The encoded protein is CASSKGQGQGYTF.

The chain combines TRBV19 with TRBJ2-5, with TRBD2 identical over 8 bases. This CDR3 spans 16 amino acids. CDR1 and CDR2 from the germline V gene are LNHDA and SQIVND (reference sequence). V shed 3 bases, J shed 4 bases, and the junction held 10 bases outside the gene matches. CDR3 nucleotide sequence: TGTGCCAGTAGTATGGGTATAGCGGGATTGGGAGAGACCCAGTACTTC. Its translation: CASSMGIAGLGETQYF.

V is TRBV4-2 and J is TRBJ2-7, with D unclear. The ends were cut back, 1 base at V and 5 bases at J, with 6 bases in the middle. The CDR3 is 12 amino acids. Per the germline V gene, CDR1 is LGHNA and CDR2 is YNFKEQ. CDR3 residues: CASSQAGDEQYF. CDR3 bases: TGTGCCAGCAGCCAAGCGGGTGACGAGCAGTACTTC.

The V gene is TRBV27, the J gene TRBJ1-1; D uncertain. Germline V gene data show CDR1 as MNHEY and CDR2 as SMNVEV (reference sequence). The CDR3 covers 11 residues. The V end was cut by 6 bases, the J end by 3 bases, with 5 bases between. The CDR3, as DNA: TGTGCCAGCAGCCGTGACACTGAAGCTTTCTTT. It yields the protein CASSRDTEAFF.

The CDR3 bases are TGTGCCAGCAGCTTAGCGGGGGGGCAAGGATGCCAGTACTTC. It translates to CASSLAGGQGCQYF. The J gene is TRBJ2-5, the V gene TRBV7-9, with TRBD2 as a possible D gene (7 bases). Germline-derived CDR1 and CDR2 are SEHNR and FQNEAQ (reference sequence). Trimming cost V 0 bases and J 10 bases, with 15 bases left between them. This CDR3 has 14 residues.

In its sample, this clone was seen a few times. The CDR3 is CASSSGTIYEQYF. The DNA of the CDR3 is TGTGCCAGCAGTTCCGGGACTATATACGAGCAGTACTTC. The chain carries TRBV6-1 and TRBJ2-7; TRBD2 agrees at 7 bases. This CDR3 contains 13 residues. V shed 5 bases and J 4 bases; nucleotides not matched to a gene: 5. Per germline, CDR1 MNHNS and CDR2 SASEGT.

A few counts support this clone. V gene TRBV27 combines with J gene TRBJ2-6, with D possibly TRBD2 on 6 matching bases. The ends were cut back, 7 bases at V and 0 bases at J, with 10 bases in the middle. This CDR3 is 15 amino acids long. Germline CDR1 is MNHEY and CDR2 is SMNVEV (reference sequence). DNA for the CDR3: TGTGCCAGCACCACGGGGGTCTCTGGGGCCAACGTCCTGACTTTC. Encoded protein: CASTTGVSGANVLTF.

This chain links TRBV2 with TRBJ2-1, with TRBD2 as a possible D gene (6 bases). The length of the CDR3 is 14 residues. V was clipped by 5 bases and J by 12 bases, with 20 bases between them. From germline, CDR1 is SNHLY and CDR2 FYNNEI. DNA for the CDR3: TGTGCCAGCAGTTTCAGCCCAAAGGAGGGAGTGCAGTTCTTC. Amino acids: CASSFSPKEGVQFF.

The chain couples TRBV7-6 to TRBJ2-7, with D tentatively TRBD2 (6 bases). Trimming stripped 5 bases from V and 3 bases from J, with 11 bases between. Germline V gene data show CDR1 as SGHVS and CDR2 as FNYEAQ. CDR3 length: 13 residues. DNA of the CDR3: TGTGCCAGCAGCCCGGGACTTAACTACGAGCAGTACTTC. Its protein is CASSPGLNYEQYF.

The DNA for the CDR3 is TGCGCCAGCAGGGTCGCAGGGAACTACGAGCAGTACTTC. Its protein product is CASRVAGNYEQYF. The V call is TRBV5-1, the J call TRBJ2-7; the D gene is possibly TRBD1 (5 bases). This CDR3 has 13 residues. The V end was cut by 5 bases, the J end by 3 bases, with 12 bases between. From germline, CDR1 is SGHRS and CDR2 YFSETQ.

The chain joins TRBV6-5 to TRBJ2-7; D is perhaps TRBD1 (6 bases). This CDR3 has 13 amino acids. Germline V gene sequence: CDR1 MNHEY, CDR2 SVGAGI. The ends were cut back, 4 bases at V and 5 bases at J, with 12 bases in the middle. In DNA, the CDR3 is TGTGCCAGCAGTTTTGGGACACGGCACGAGCAGTACTTC. Amino acid sequence: CASSFGTRHEQYF.

The chain links TRBV27 to TRBJ1-4; possibly TRBD1 for D (6 bases). CDR1 MNHEY and CDR2 SMNVEV come from the germline V gene (reference sequence). The CDR3 contains 15 residues. V was clipped by 6 bases and J by 4 bases, with 15 bases between them. The CDR3 DNA is TGTGCCAGCAGGAAACACAGGGCCCTTAATGAAAAACTGTTTTTT. It encodes CASRKHRALNEKLFF.

The rearrangement joins TRBV19 to TRBJ1-3; no firm D call. Deletions cut 5 bases from V and 0 bases from J, with 14 bases between. The CDR3 has 16 residues. Germline V lookup: CDR1 LNHDA, CDR2 SQIVND (reference sequence). CDR3 region: CASSVQSTSSGNTIYF. DNA of the CDR3: TGTGCCAGTAGTGTCCAGTCTACTAGCTCTGGAAACACCATATATTTT.